This T cell receptor (beta chain) comes out of a study of blood T cell repertoires in COVID-19. For the study at large: The samples span acute and convalescent COVID-19 from the United States, Italy and Spain. In each case, the material was cDNA or gDNA derived from T cells, B-cell-depleted T cells, or PBMCs.

As handled by the study authors: Amplified reference gene primers provided the basis for estimating nucleated cell counts. Clones were read by immunoSEQ multiplex PCR, and TCRdb kept only the in-frame ones, dropping some. That table furnishes V, J and clone size, whereas the DNA furnished D and trimming. The profile shows 150,000 to 200,000 clones, 85% of them singletons. Trimming took off 0 bases at V and 4 bases at J, with 7 bases between the two ends. CDR3 length: 14 residues. CDR1 is SEHNR, CDR2 FQNEAQ, per germline (reference sequence). The specimen was peripheral blood. The sequence came from an older woman with acute or convalescent COVID-19. The J gene is TRBJ1-5, the V gene TRBV7-9, with D perhaps TRBD1 (6 bases). CDR3 loop: CASSLAGANQPQHF. The CDR3 DNA is TGTGCCAGCAGCTTAGCGGGGGCTAATCAGCCCCAGCATTTT.